These T cell receptor beta chains were read from a single sample in a study of cytomegalovirus exposure and HLA in healthy donors. Some clones are missing from TCRdb's copy, which holds only in-frame ones; the method was immunoSEQ multiplex PCR. The table has about 240,000 clones, 87% seen once. The source material was PBMCs. Receptors were obtained from a young man in good health and CMV-seronegative. Each CDR3 is given with its conserved first and last residue. Fields, in order: CDR3 DNA, CDR3 protein, V gene, D gene, J gene, clone size. The D gene is left open where the match is weak. Only some rows state a clone size, as once, few, many or a class for expanded clones.

cdr3_nt: TGTGCCAGCAGCTTGGTACCCGGGACAGGCGATAACCTCTTC
cdr3_aa: CASSLVPGTGDNLF
v_call: TRBV5-6
d_call: TRBD1
j_call: TRBJ2-7
clone_size: NA

cdr3_nt: TGTGCCAGCAGTGGTACTTCAATGAACACTGAAGCTTTCTTT
cdr3_aa: CASSGTSMNTEAFF
v_call: TRBV27
d_call: NA
j_call: TRBJ1-1
clone_size: many

cdr3_nt: TGTGCCTGGAACCGGGGGGATCAGCCCCAGCATTTT
cdr3_aa: CAWNRGDQPQHF
v_call: TRBV30
d_call: NA
j_call: TRBJ1-5
clone_size: NA

cdr3_nt: TGTGCCAGCAGCCAAGGGGCGGGGAGCTACGAGCAGTACTTC
cdr3_aa: CASSQGAGSYEQYF
v_call: TRBV4-2
d_call: NA
j_call: TRBJ2-7
clone_size: NA

cdr3_nt: TGTGCCAGCGGATCGGACAGGGGGCTCGACGAGCAGTACTTC
cdr3_aa: CASGSDRGLDEQYF
v_call: TRBV2
d_call: TRBD1
j_call: TRBJ2-7
clone_size: NA

cdr3_nt: TGCGCCAGCAGAATCACTAGCGGGAGTACCTACGAGCAGTACTTC
cdr3_aa: CASRITSGSTYEQYF
v_call: TRBV5-1
d_call: TRBD2
j_call: TRBJ2-7
clone_size: NA

cdr3_nt: TGTGCCAGCAGCCCCGGGACAGGGCCCTACAATGAGCAGTTCTTC
cdr3_aa: CASSPGTGPYNEQFF
v_call: TRBV14
d_call: TRBD1
j_call: TRBJ2-1
clone_size: NA

cdr3_nt: TGTGCCATCAGTGAACCGGGACAGTTGTCCTACGAGCAGTACTTC
cdr3_aa: CAISEPGQLSYEQYF
v_call: TRBV10-3
d_call: TRBD1
j_call: TRBJ2-7
clone_size: NA

cdr3_nt: TGTGCCACCAGCAGAGATGCGGCAGAGAGCTCTATGAACACTGAAGCTTTCTTT
cdr3_aa: CATSRDAAESSMNTEAFF
v_call: TRBV15
d_call: NA
j_call: TRBJ1-1
clone_size: NA

cdr3_nt: TGCAGCGTTGATCGGCAGGGCAACTCCTACGAGCAGTACTTC
cdr3_aa: CSVDRQGNSYEQYF
v_call: TRBV29-1
d_call: NA
j_call: TRBJ2-7
clone_size: NA

cdr3_nt: TGCGCCAGCAGCCATGCACAGGGAATGAACACTGAAGCTTTCTTT
cdr3_aa: CASSHAQGMNTEAFF
v_call: TRBV5-1
d_call: NA
j_call: TRBJ1-1
clone_size: once

cdr3_nt: TGCAGCGTTGAAGTGGGAGACATTCAGTACTTC
cdr3_aa: CSVEVGDIQYF
v_call: TRBV29-1
d_call: NA
j_call: TRBJ2-4
clone_size: NA

cdr3_nt: TGTGCCAGCAGTTTAAGACTAGCGGGAGGGCCGTACGAGCAGTACTTC
cdr3_aa: CASSLRLAGGPYEQYF
v_call: TRBV27
d_call: TRBD2
j_call: TRBJ2-7
clone_size: NA

cdr3_nt: TGTGCCAGCAGCCAGACAGTGACCGGGGAGCTGTTTTTT
cdr3_aa: CASSQTVTGELFF
v_call: TRBV11-2
d_call: NA
j_call: TRBJ2-2
clone_size: NA

cdr3_nt: TGCGCCAGCAGCCGACAACCCAGGGGGGATACGCAGTATTTT
cdr3_aa: CASSRQPRGDTQYF
v_call: TRBV4-1
d_call: TRBD1
j_call: TRBJ2-3
clone_size: NA

cdr3_nt: TGTGCCAGCACCGGGACAGGGGACACCGGGGAGCTGTTTTTT
cdr3_aa: CASTGTGDTGELFF
v_call: TRBV6-1
d_call: TRBD1
j_call: TRBJ2-2
clone_size: few

cdr3_nt: TGTGCCAGCAGCTCGTCCTTGCGAGGGAACCCCTACGAGCAGTACTTC
cdr3_aa: CASSSSLRGNPYEQYF
v_call: TRBV7-9
d_call: NA
j_call: TRBJ2-7
clone_size: NA

cdr3_nt: TGTGCCAGCAGTCCGACACTTTGGGCAGATACGCAGTATTTT
cdr3_aa: CASSPTLWADTQYF
v_call: TRBV27
d_call: NA
j_call: TRBJ2-3
clone_size: NA

cdr3_nt: TGCGCCAGCAGGGGGACAGGGTACAATGAGCAGTTCTTC
cdr3_aa: CASRGTGYNEQFF
v_call: TRBV5-1
d_call: TRBD1
j_call: TRBJ2-1
clone_size: NA

cdr3_nt: TGCGCCAGCAGCCCCGGAGGTGGGTGGGCCGGGGAGCTGTTTTTT
cdr3_aa: CASSPGGGWAGELFF
v_call: TRBV4-1
d_call: NA
j_call: TRBJ2-2
clone_size: NA